The subject of this entry is one T cell receptor (beta chain). Its antigen remains unknown. The data are from a study of blood T cells in healthy people across ages. Study-wide context: In model experiments, template switching was able to capture about one barcoded beta molecule for every two T cells that were present.

Study-level points and caveats: Long-lived donors carried more naive CD4+ cells and greater diversity than aged donors.

Combining a sample-barcoded 5' primer with a J-beta primer mix, a second PCR ran for 7 to 11 cycles. TCRdb analysed the 5' RACE reads with MiXCR anew, one entry per CDR3 protein. The sample lists roughly 800,000 distinct CDR3 sequences, roughly 50% occurring once. There are 13 residues in the CDR3. In germline, CDR1 is LGHDT, CDR2 YNNKEL (reference sequence). The V and J ends lost 1 base and 10 bases, in that order; junction bases with no gene match: 4. Sequencing was done on a sample of blood. This clonotype originated in an elderly man in good health. The V gene is TRBV3-1, the J gene TRBJ2-1; 7 bases align to TRBD2. CDR3 DNA sequence: TGTGCCAGCAGCCAAGTGTGGGAGGGGGAGCAGTTCTTC. Amino acids: CASSQVWEGEQFF.